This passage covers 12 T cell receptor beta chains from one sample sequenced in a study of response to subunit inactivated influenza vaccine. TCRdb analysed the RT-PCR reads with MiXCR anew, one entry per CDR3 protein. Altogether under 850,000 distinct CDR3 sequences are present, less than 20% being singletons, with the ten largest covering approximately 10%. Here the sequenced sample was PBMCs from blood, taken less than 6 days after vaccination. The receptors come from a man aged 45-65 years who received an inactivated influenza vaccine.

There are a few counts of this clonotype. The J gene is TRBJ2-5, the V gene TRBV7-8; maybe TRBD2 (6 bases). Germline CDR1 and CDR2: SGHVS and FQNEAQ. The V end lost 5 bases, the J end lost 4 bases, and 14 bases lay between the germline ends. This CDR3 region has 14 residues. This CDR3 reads CASSNRDLRETQYF. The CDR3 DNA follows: TGTGCCAGCAGCAACCGGGACTTAAGAGAGACCCAGTACTTC.

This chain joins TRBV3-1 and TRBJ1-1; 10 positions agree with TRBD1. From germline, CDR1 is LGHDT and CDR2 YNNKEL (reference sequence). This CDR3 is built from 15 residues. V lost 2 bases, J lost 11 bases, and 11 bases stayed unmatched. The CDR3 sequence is CASSQSWGQGFGAFF. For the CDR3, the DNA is TGTGCCAGCAGCCAAAGTTGGGGACAGGGGTTTGGGGCTTTCTTT.

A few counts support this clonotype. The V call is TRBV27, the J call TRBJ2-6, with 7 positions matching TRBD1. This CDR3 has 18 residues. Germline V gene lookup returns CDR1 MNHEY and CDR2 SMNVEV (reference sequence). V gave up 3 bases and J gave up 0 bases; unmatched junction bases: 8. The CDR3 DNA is TGTGCCAGCAGTTTTTCAGGGGGATATCTCTCTGGGGCCAACGTCCTGACTTTC. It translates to CASSFSGGYLSGANVLTF.

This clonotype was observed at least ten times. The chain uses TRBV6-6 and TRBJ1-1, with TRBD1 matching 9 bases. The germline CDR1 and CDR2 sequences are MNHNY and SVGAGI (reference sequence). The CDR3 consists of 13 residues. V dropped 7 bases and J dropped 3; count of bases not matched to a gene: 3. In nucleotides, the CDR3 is TGTGCCAGCAAAGACAGGGGGTACACTGAAGCTTTCTTT. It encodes CASKDRGYTEAFF.

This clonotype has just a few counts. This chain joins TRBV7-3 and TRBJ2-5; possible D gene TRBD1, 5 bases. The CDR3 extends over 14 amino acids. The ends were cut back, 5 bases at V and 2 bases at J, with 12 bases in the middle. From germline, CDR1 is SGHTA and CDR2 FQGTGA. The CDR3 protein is CASSPAGFQETQYF. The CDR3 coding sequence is TGTGCCAGCAGCCCAGCAGGGTTTCAAGAGACCCAGTACTTC.

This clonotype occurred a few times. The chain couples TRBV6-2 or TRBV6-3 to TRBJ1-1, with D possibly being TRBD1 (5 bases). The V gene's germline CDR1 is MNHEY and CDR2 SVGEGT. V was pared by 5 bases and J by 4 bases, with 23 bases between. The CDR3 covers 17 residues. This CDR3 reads CASSRNPLSGRGTEAFF. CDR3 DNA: TGTGCCAGCAGTCGCAATCCCCTGAGCGGGAGGGGCACTGAAGCTTTCTTT.

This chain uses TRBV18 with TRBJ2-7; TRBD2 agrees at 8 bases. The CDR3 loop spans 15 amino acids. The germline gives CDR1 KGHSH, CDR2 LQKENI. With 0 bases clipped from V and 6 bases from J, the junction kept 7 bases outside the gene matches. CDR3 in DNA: TGTGCCAGCTCACCACCTTCGGGGGGGCCGGTCGAGCAGTACTTC. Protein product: CASSPPSGGPVEQYF.

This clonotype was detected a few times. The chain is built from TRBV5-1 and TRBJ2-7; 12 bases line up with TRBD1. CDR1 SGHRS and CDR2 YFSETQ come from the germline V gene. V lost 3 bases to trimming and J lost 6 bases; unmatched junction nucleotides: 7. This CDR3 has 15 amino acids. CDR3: CASSSSGTGGSEQYF. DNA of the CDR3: TGCGCCAGCAGCTCGTCCGGGACAGGGGGCTCCGAGCAGTACTTC.

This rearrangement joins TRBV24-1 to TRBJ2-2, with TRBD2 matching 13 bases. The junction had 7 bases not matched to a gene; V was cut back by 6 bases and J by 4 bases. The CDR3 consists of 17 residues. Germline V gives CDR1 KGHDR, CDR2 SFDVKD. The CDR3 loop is CATSQLAGGSGTGELFF. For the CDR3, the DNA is TGTGCCACCAGTCAACTAGCGGGGGGGTCTGGCACCGGGGAGCTGTTTTTT.

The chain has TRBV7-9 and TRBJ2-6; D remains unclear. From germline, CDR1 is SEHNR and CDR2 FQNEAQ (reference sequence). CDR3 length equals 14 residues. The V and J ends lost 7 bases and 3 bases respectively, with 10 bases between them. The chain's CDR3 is CASTPWDGANVLTF. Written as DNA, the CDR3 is TGTGCCAGCACCCCATGGGATGGGGCCAACGTCCTGACTTTC.

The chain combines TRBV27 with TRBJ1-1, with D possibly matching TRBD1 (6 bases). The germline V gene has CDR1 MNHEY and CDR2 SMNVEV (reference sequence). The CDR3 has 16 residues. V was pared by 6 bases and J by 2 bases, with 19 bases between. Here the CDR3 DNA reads TGTGCCAGCAGACCGAGGGGGACCGCGTTTAACACTGAAGCTTTCTTT. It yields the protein CASRPRGTAFNTEAFF.

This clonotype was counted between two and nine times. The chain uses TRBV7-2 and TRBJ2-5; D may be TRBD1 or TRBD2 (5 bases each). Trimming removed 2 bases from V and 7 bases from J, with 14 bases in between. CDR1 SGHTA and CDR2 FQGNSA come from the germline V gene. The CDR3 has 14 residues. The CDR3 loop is CASSLQSGGGTQYF. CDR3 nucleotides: TGTGCCAGCAGCTTACAGAGCGGTGGGGGGACCCAGTACTTC.